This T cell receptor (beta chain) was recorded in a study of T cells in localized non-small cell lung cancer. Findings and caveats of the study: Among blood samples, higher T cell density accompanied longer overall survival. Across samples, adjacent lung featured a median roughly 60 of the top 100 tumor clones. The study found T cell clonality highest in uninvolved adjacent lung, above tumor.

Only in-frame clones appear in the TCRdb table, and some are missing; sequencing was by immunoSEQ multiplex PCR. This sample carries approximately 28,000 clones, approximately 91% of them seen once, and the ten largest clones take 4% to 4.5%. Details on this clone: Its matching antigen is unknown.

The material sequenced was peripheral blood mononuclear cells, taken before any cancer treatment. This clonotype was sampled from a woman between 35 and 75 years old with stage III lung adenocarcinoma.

CDR3 nucleotide sequence: TGCGCCAGCAGTGGGACCGCTCTGAACACTGAAGCTTTCTTT. It encodes CASSGTALNTEAFF. The chain links TRBV10-1 to TRBJ1-1, with D unclear. The CDR3 consists of 14 residues. Germline V CDR1 and CDR2: WNHNN, SYGVQD (reference sequence). V was shortened by 4 bases and J by 0 bases, with 9 bases between the two germline ends.